This T cell receptor (beta chain) was profiled in a study of human T cells and chemical hapten exposure. Regarding the study as a whole: The study found expanded TCRs formed significantly more large CDR3 similarity clusters than controls.

This clonotype was seen many times. The antigen remains unidentified. MiXCR was run by TCRdb on the RACE reads, yielding one entry per CDR3 protein. Of roughly 110,000 distinct CDR3 sequences listed, 12% are singletons. Time point reported: pre-sensitization, week 0. Treatment reported: therapeutic diphenylcyclopropenone sensitization with weekly scalp DPC. The V end was cut by 1 base, the J end by 4 bases, with 10 bases between. The CDR3 has 14 residues. From germline, CDR1 is SGHRS and CDR2 YFSETQ. V and J are TRBV5-1 and TRBJ2-3; D may be TRBD2 (6 bases). The sequence came from a woman aged 45 to 65 with alopecia areata. Some clones in this sample may be carry-over from other donors' samples. Specimen: whole blood, collected in connection with sensitization to the hapten diphenylcyclopropenone (DPC). CDR3 DNA: TGCGCCAGCAGCTTGCGGGAGTGGGCAGATACGCAGTATTTT. Residues: CASSLREWADTQYF.